The clone carrying this TCR beta chain has a handful of counts. Data came from immunoSEQ multiplex PCR; TCRdb stores just in-frame clones and leaves some out. This table holds some 330,000 clones, over 80% found once. The age range of participants was about 18 to 95 years, with residence in some 25 US areas. Resolution of symptoms, clearance, or two negative PCRs was present in recovered Cohort 3 donors. This record comes from a study of blood T cell repertoires in COVID-19. Study background: T cells, B-cell-depleted T cells, or PBMCs supplied cDNA or gDNA.

CDR3 length equals 15 residues. V lost 3 bases, J lost 6 bases, and 10 bases stayed unmatched. Germline V gene data show CDR1 as SEHNR and CDR2 as FQNEAQ (reference sequence). Sequencing used PBMCs or T cells enriched from blood (not recorded which). This sequence joins TRBV7-9 and TRBJ1-2; the match to TRBD1 covers 7 bases. The clonotype comes from a man between 25 and 39 years old who had recovered from COVID-19. The CDR3 region is CASSLGGDREDGYTF. The CDR3 DNA is TGTGCCAGCAGCTTGGGCGGTGACAGGGAAGATGGCTACACCTTC. Filled out from reference TRBV7-9 and TRBJ1-2, the complete variable domain reads DTGVSQNPRHKITKRGQNVTFRCDPISEHNRLYWYRQTLGQGPEFLTYFQNEAQLEKSRLLSDRFSAERPKGSFSTLEIQRTEQGDSAMYLCASSLGGDREDGYTFGSGTRLTVV.